This T cell receptor beta chain was obtained from a study of T cell repertoires in aging, cancer and after chemotherapy (dated by TCRdb to 2018 to 2020). General notes on the study: Donors spanned six age groups from 30 or younger to 70 or older, with at least three individuals per group. Healthy donor control TCR repertoires were recorded over several months to years and showed clear clonal overlap across re-sampling. Roughly 9 million TCR reads were contained in the full dataset. The study profiled peripheral blood TCR beta repertoires from healthy donors and cancer patients to examine immunoaging and T cell reconstitution after chemotherapy. The cohort comprised 218 cancer patients, 90 to 94 with hematological and around 130 with solid cancers, plus 95 healthy donors as a reference group.

Genomic DNA extracted from peripheral blood, rather than sorted cells or RNA, was used as the source for amplification of TCR beta rearrangements. Counted from cysteine to phenylalanine, this CDR3 has 14 amino acids. Only CDR3 DNA remains: 42 bases, in frame from the first base. From a lookup of the germline V gene (reference sequence), CDR1 and CDR2 are SEHNR and FQNEAQ. V gives up 0 bases and J gives up 8 bases, and the segment between their germline ends measures 12 bases. Using a mixed TRB-A/B primer pool, multiplex touch-down PCR amplified rearranged TRB sequences covering the V, D and J segments. Illumina adapters and sample indices were added to the amplicons in two consecutive PCR reactions performed with Phusion HS II polymerase. Amplicons were gel-purified with the NucleoSpin Gel and PCR Clean-up kit, then checked with Qubit and an Agilent 2100 Bioanalyzer. The libraries were sequenced on an Illumina MiSeq with 600-cycle, single-indexed, paired-end runs. Per the source publication's procedure: Processing of the TRB sequences was carried out with MiXCR versions 2.12 and 3.0.5. A clone was defined as each unique CDR3 nucleotide sequence, and only productive sequences supported by at least two reads were kept. The repertoire metrics were Shannon diversity, evenness, clonality (defined as one minus evenness), and alpha-parameterized diversity profiles covering alpha 0 to 5. The IGoR algorithm was used to calculate generation probabilities for clones in the paired samples taken before and after chemotherapy. TCRdb took the public reads, trimmed them with fastp at Q25, ran MiXCR for clone calling and kept in-frame beta chains. Rows are unified per CDR3 protein, each entry keeping the most common DNA and genes. The V and J calls shown here were made by TCRdb, not taken from the authors' results. The sample table holds about 10,000 distinct CDR3 sequences, of which 30% to 40% were seen once. The ten largest clones add up to under 2% of the sample.

General findings and caveats noted by the study authors: In healthy donors, the drop in TCR diversity with age came mainly from a loss of richness, whereas in cancer patients a loss of evenness also played a part. According to the authors, the repertoire data do not allow conclusions to be drawn about immunological memory after chemotherapy. Significantly lower blood TCR diversity and higher clonality were observed in untreated patients with hematological or solid cancers than in age-matched healthy donors. In both cancer cohorts, the median generation probability rose over the chemotherapy interval, which suggests that the repertoire was reconstituted through rebound thymic output.

About this clonotype itself: Its binding antigen is unknown. It has no much larger one-base neighbor in the sample; base qualities were not kept.

In this chain, TRBV7-9 is recombined with TRBJ2-3; the D gene remains uncertain. The TCR was taken from a human donor in good health. Sequencing used blood. The CDR3 here reads CASSLAFSFGTQYF. The nucleotide sequence is TGTGCCAGCAGCTTAGCTTTCTCGTTCGGTACGCAGTATTTT.